This paragraph covers one T cell receptor beta chain sequence. The sample is drawn from a study of shared clonotypes between healthy human individuals. Assay used: immunoSEQ multiplex PCR; TCRdb lists only in-frame clones, some missing. This sample carries 300,000 to 350,000 clones, roughly 70% of them seen once, and the ten largest clones take about 10%. Trimming at V came to 5 bases and at J to 5 bases, leaving 6 bases not matched to a gene. This CDR3 has 14 amino acids. The germline CDR1 and CDR2 sequences are MDHEN and SYDVKM. The receptor was derived from a man younger than 45 in good health. The chain is built from TRBV28 and TRBJ1-2; 9 bases match TRBD1. Material: memory CD4+ T cells sorted from blood. Subset denoted: CD45RA-negative fraction. The CDR3 loop is CASSLLTGGYGYTF. Here the CDR3 DNA reads TGTGCCAGCAGTCTCTTGACAGGGGGGTATGGCTACACCTTC.